This T cell receptor (beta chain) was captured by sequencing in a study of blood T cell repertoires in COVID-19. Source study methods: The authors estimated nucleated cell counts from reference gene primer amplification. Sequencing used immunoSEQ multiplex PCR; TCRdb keeps in-frame clones, though not all of them. V and J calls and clone size are copied from that table; D and trimming were computed from the DNA. The sample includes over 200,000 clones, roughly 90% of them seen just once. The V gene end was trimmed by 9 bases and the J gene end by 4 bases; junction bases not matched to a gene: 9. CDR3 length: 14 amino acids. Germline CDR1 and CDR2: ENHRY and SYGVKD.

The sequence was obtained from a man aged 30 to 39 who had recovered from COVID-19. Input material: peripheral blood. The chain has TRBV10-3 and TRBJ2-7, with 10 bases fitting TRBD2. CDR3 residues: CAIGAGGRSYEQYF. The CDR3 DNA reads as TGTGCCATTGGAGCGGGGGGGCGGTCGTACGAGCAGTACTTC.